The rows below give T cell receptor beta chains drawn from one sample of a study of T-cell reconstitution after alpha-beta-depleted transplantation in children. Each CDR3 protein is one row after TCRdb ran MiXCR on the PCR reads. The table lists hundreds of thousands of distinct CDR3 sequences, over 10% of them singletons. The sample consisted of PBMCs, mostly from graft donor cells, taken 360 days after TCRalphabeta/CD19-depleted stem cell transplant. Receptor source: a male patient younger than 18 who had a stem cell transplant for acute myeloid leukemia, so the T cells may come from the graft donor. Both conserved end residues are part of each CDR3. D genes are given only for firm matches. Not every row has a clone size; where given, it reads once, few, many or a size class.

CDR3aa | CDR3nt | j_gene | abundance | v_gene | d_gene
CASSLYRGQRLNEQFF | TGCGCCAGCAGCCTGTATCGGGGACAGAGACTCAATGAGCAGTTCTTC | TRBJ2-1 | - | TRBV4-3 | TRBD1
CSVEGGIGKETQYF | TGCAGCGTTGAAGGCGGGATTGGTAAAGAGACCCAGTACTTC | TRBJ2-5 | many | TRBV29-1 | -
CSVEGLGGSYEQYF | TGCAGCGTTGAAGGACTAGGGGGCTCCTACGAGCAGTACTTC | TRBJ2-7 | few | TRBV29-1 | -
CSSSSISGLLSEQFF | TGTTCCAGCAGCTCAATATCGGGACTGCTTTCAGAGCAGTTCTTC | TRBJ2-1 | few | TRBV7-3 | -
CASSFGGLARYYEQFF | TGTGCCAGCAGCTTCGGGGGGCTAGCAAGGTATTATGAGCAGTTCTTC | TRBJ2-1 | few | TRBV13 | -
CSAPHMSSYEQYF | TGCAGTGCTCCGCACATGAGCTCCTACGAGCAGTACTTC | TRBJ2-7 | - | TRBV20-1 | -
CASSFLRGRESANEQFF | TGTGCCAGCAGCTTCCTCAGGGGGCGGGAGTCGGCAAATGAGCAGTTCTTC | TRBJ2-1 | - | TRBV28 | -
CASSQAVETMLYEQYF | TGTGCCAGCAGCCAAGCGGTAGAGACTATGTTATACGAGCAGTACTTC | TRBJ2-7 | - | TRBV4-2 | -
CASSVGESTDTQYF | TGTGCCAGCAGCGTCGGGGAAAGCACAGATACGCAGTATTTT | TRBJ2-3 | - | TRBV7-9 | -
CASIIRDTQYF | TGTGCCAGCATTATTAGAGATACGCAGTATTTT | TRBJ2-3 | many | TRBV28 | -
CASSLMFQNTGELFF | TGCGCCAGCAGCTTGATGTTCCAGAACACCGGGGAGCTGTTTTTT | TRBJ2-2 | many | TRBV5-1 | -
CASSFLREGSYEQYF | TGTGCCAGCAGCTTCTTACGGGAGGGAAGCTACGAGCAGTACTTC | TRBJ2-7 | few | TRBV7-2 | TRBD2
CASSPGLGGISTDTQYF | TGTGCCAGCAGTCCGGGACTAGGGGGGATAAGCACAGATACGCAGTATTTT | TRBJ2-3 | - | TRBV28 | TRBD2
CASSLGFYNEQFF | TGTGCCAGCAGTTTGGGCTTTTACAATGAGCAGTTCTTC | TRBJ2-1 | few | TRBV12-3/TRBV12-4 | -
CASSLLAGGRWTDTQYF | TGTGCCAGCAGCTTGCTAGCGGGAGGGCGATGGACAGATACGCAGTATTTT | TRBJ2-3 | - | TRBV11-1 | TRBD2
CASSPGGTLTYEQYF | TGTGCCAGCAGCCCAGGCGGGACTCTAACCTACGAGCAGTACTTC | TRBJ2-7 | - | TRBV12-3/TRBV12-4 | -
CASSPSPGAANQPQHF | TGTGCCAGCTCACCCTCGCCGGGGGCGGCAAATCAGCCCCAGCATTTT | TRBJ1-5 | - | TRBV18 | -
CSVLGAGLTGELFF | TGCAGCGTTCTTGGGGCGGGCCTCACCGGGGAGCTGTTTTTT | TRBJ2-2 | few | TRBV29-1 | -
CASSYSAAPSSYNEQFF | TGTGCCAGCAGTTACTCCGCGGCTCCTAGCTCCTACAATGAGCAGTTCTTC | TRBJ2-1 | few | TRBV6-2/TRBV6-3 | -
CASTTGLAGLQSYNEQFF | TGCGCCAGCACCACAGGACTAGCGGGTCTACAGTCCTACAATGAGCAGTTCTTC | TRBJ2-1 | few | TRBV5-1 | TRBD2
CASSLGLAPWEDTQYF | TGTGCCAGCAGCCTAGGACTAGCGCCCTGGGAGGATACGCAGTATTTT | TRBJ2-3 | - | TRBV7-2 | TRBD2
CACVGANVLTF | TGTGCCTGTGTAGGGGCCAACGTCCTGACTTTC | TRBJ2-6 | few | TRBV28 | -
CASRGSPGRGKNIQYF | TGTGCCAGCAGGGGGTCCCCTGGAAGGGGGAAAAACATTCAGTACTTC | TRBJ2-4 | few | TRBV5-6 | -
CSVRTGEWVEQYF | TGCAGCGTAAGGACAGGGGAGTGGGTAGAGCAGTACTTC | TRBJ2-7 | - | TRBV29-1 | TRBD1
CSARDRSGRFSYEQYF | TGCAGTGCTAGAGATCGAAGCGGGCGTTTCTCCTACGAGCAGTACTTC | TRBJ2-7 | few | TRBV20-1 | -
CASSHSGRAHGEQYF | TGTGCCAGCAGCCATAGCGGGAGGGCCCATGGCGAGCAGTACTTC | TRBJ2-7 | - | TRBV6-2/TRBV6-3 | TRBD2
CAISETDRAQETQYF | TGTGCCATCAGTGAGACGGACAGAGCCCAAGAGACCCAGTACTTC | TRBJ2-5 | many | TRBV10-3 | -
CASSQGGGGNEQFF | TGTGCCAGCAGCCAAGGGGGGGGCGGCAATGAGCAGTTCTTC | TRBJ2-1 | few | TRBV3-1 | -
CASSSGQVNEQYF | TGTGCCAGCAGCTCAGGACAGGTCAACGAGCAGTACTTC | TRBJ2-7 | - | TRBV5-4 | TRBD1
CASSISGLSYNEQFF | TGTGCCAGTAGTATCTCGGGCCTTAGCTACAATGAGCAGTTCTTC | TRBJ2-1 | - | TRBV19 | -
CASSFPGPGADNLPYNEQFF | TGTGCCAGCAGCTTCCCAGGCCCGGGAGCGGACAATCTACCCTACAATGAGCAGTTCTTC | TRBJ2-1 | - | TRBV7-3 | -
CAISERQGGIQYF | TGTGCCATCAGTGAGAGACAGGGTGGCATTCAGTACTTC | TRBJ2-4 | many | TRBV10-3 | TRBD1
CASSLGVWQYF | TGTGCCAGCAGCTTAGGGGTTTGGCAGTACTTC | TRBJ2-7 | few | TRBV7-2 | -
CASSRDRGPNYEQYF | TGTGCCAGCTCACGAGACAGGGGCCCAAACTACGAGCAGTACTTC | TRBJ2-7 | few | TRBV18 | TRBD1
CASSLRVAGASNEQFF | TGTGCCAGCAGTTTGCGAGTAGCGGGGGCGTCCAATGAGCAGTTCTTC | TRBJ2-1 | few | TRBV27 | TRBD2
CASIGGPGLRSGNTIYF | TGTGCCAGCATAGGGGGGCCGGGGCTCCGGTCTGGAAACACCATATATTTT | TRBJ1-3 | - | TRBV6-1 | -
CASSVIGGSGTYNEQFF | TGTGCCAGCAGCGTGATTGGCGGGAGTGGCACCTACAATGAGCAGTTCTTC | TRBJ2-1 | - | TRBV9 | TRBD2
CAIGHQETQYF | TGTGCCATCGGTCACCAAGAGACCCAGTACTTC | TRBJ2-5 | many | TRBV10-3 | -
CASSQAGQTADTQYF | TGCGCCAGCAGCCAAGCAGGACAGACCGCAGATACGCAGTATTTT | TRBJ2-3 | - | TRBV4-3 | -
CASSVDLDRVEQYF | TGTGCCAGCAGCGTAGATCTGGACAGGGTAGAGCAGTACTTC | TRBJ2-7 | - | TRBV9 | TRBD1
CASSVWLAGVNEQFF | TGTGCCAGCAGCGTTTGGCTAGCGGGAGTTAATGAGCAGTTCTTC | TRBJ2-1 | - | TRBV9 | TRBD2
CSAPDRVGSEQYF | TGCAGTGCCCCGGACAGGGTTGGCTCCGAGCAGTACTTC | TRBJ2-7 | - | TRBV20-1 | TRBD1
CATGSKNLNTGELFF | TGTGCCACCGGTTCGAAGAATCTGAACACCGGGGAGCTGTTTTTT | TRBJ2-2 | few | TRBV12-3/TRBV12-4 | -
CSVWTGTGNTIYF | TGCAGCGTTTGGACAGGGACTGGAAACACCATATATTTT | TRBJ1-3 | - | TRBV29-1 | TRBD1